The present T cell receptor (beta chain) was sequenced within a study of T cells in Graves' hyperthyroidism and ophthalmopathy. Study details: Blood from the periphery was taken at initial diagnosis, before any treatment.

From RNA transcripts, TCR beta CDR3 regions were amplified. First-round RT-PCR of the TCR CDR3 relied on the HTBI primer set. Each CDR3 protein gets one entry after TCRdb re-called the multiplex PCR reads with MiXCR. This table holds 200,000 to 250,000 distinct CDR3 sequences, about 16% found once. Each diagnosis drew on symptoms, thyroxine, TRAb, thyroid ultrasound and orbital computed tomography findings. Fresh peripheral blood, around 10 ml of it, supplied the PBMCs. This clonotype was counted at least ten times. Antigen specificity is unknown. Study results and caveats: Most clonotypes expanded in the thyroid (above 0.001) were also present in blood.

The receptor was derived from a woman aged 18-29 years with Graves' ophthalmopathy. The sample comprised blood.

The DNA for the CDR3 is TGCAGTGCTAGAGATTTGGGGTATGGGTGGACTGAAGCTTTCTTT. It yields the protein CSARDLGYGWTEAFF. The chain is built from TRBV20-1 and TRBJ1-1; D is unclear. CDR1 and CDR2 (germline): DFQATT, SNEGSKA (reference sequence). Trimming cost V 0 bases and J 5 bases, with 16 bases left between them. This CDR3 has 15 residues.